This T cell receptor beta chain was identified during a study of radiation and T cells in renal cell carcinoma. Study information: Nephrectomy followed 15 Gy stereotactic body radiation by 4 weeks.

Produced via immunoSEQ multiplex PCR; TCRdb's table is partial and in-frame only. The sample lists some 60,000 clones; roughly 72% were seen once. Turning to this clone: What it binds is not known.

Broader study findings: Pretreatment tumor biopsies were lacking, so baseline clonotypes are unknown. In blood, top tumor clones expanded by 2 weeks, shrinking by 4.

This sample's time point: blood 2 weeks post-SBRT. Sample treatment: 15 Gy SBRT to primary tumor, nephrectomy 4 weeks later. Blood was sampled at baseline, 2 weeks and 4 weeks after SBRT. The V end lost 1 base, the J end lost 5 bases, and 11 bases lay between the germline ends. Germline CDR1 and CDR2: SEHNR and FQNEAQ (reference sequence). The CDR3 sequence is 15 residues long. The V call is TRBV7-9, the J call TRBJ2-2; TRBD2 might be the D (5 bases). Sequencing was performed on blood, taken from a patient whose treatment included radiotherapy and nephrectomy. The receptor's source is a man aged 60 to 75 with renal cell carcinoma. CDR3 protein: CASSLGVGRTGELFF. The CDR3 nucleotides are TGTGCCAGCAGCTTAGGGGTGGGGAGAACCGGGGAGCTGTTTTTT.